A selection of T cell receptor beta chains follows, all from one sample in a study of long-term antiretroviral therapy in people with HIV. The assay was immunoSEQ multiplex PCR, and TCRdb's table has in-frame clones only and misses some. The sample has 15,000 to 20,000 clones, approximately 95% seen once. The sequenced sample was unsorted PBMCs, obtained less than 13 years after starting antiretroviral therapy. These TCRs come from a man in his thirties or forties with HIV. Each CDR3 is given with its conserved first and last residue. Fields, in order: V gene, J gene, clone size, D gene, CDR3 protein, CDR3 DNA. D genes are given only for firm matches. A row's size may be missing; if present it is once, few, many or a size class.

V: TRBV25-1
J: TRBJ2-5
size: NA
D: TRBD1
CDR3: CASSEYSAGGRETQYF
DNA: TGTGCCAGCAGTGAATATTCGGCAGGGGGTAGAGAGACCCAGTACTTC

V: TRBV29-1
J: TRBJ1-4
size: NA
D: TRBD1
CDR3: CSVRDRGGENEKLFF
DNA: TGCAGCGTCCGGGACAGGGGGGGAGAGAATGAAAAACTGTTTTTT

V: TRBV19
J: TRBJ1-1
size: NA
D: TRBD1
CDR3: CASSIRGFMETEAFF
DNA: TGTGCCAGTAGTATCAGGGGGTTCATGGAAACTGAAGCTTTCTTT

V: TRBV9
J: TRBJ1-6
size: NA
D: TRBD1
CDR3: CASSVGQGPSPLHF
DNA: TGTGCCAGCAGCGTCGGACAGGGGCCTTCACCCCTCCACTTT

V: TRBV5-4
J: TRBJ2-3
size: once
D: TRBD1
CDR3: CASTQGGRTDTQYF
DNA: TGTGCCAGCACTCAAGGGGGCCGGACAGATACGCAGTATTTT

V: TRBV15
J: TRBJ2-5
size: NA
D: NA
CDR3: CATSSLRETQYF
DNA: TGTGCCACCAGCAGCCTACGGGAGACCCAGTACTTC

V: TRBV10-3
J: TRBJ2-5
size: NA
D: NA
CDR3: CATSGGETQYF
DNA: TGTGCCACCTCAGGGGGGGAGACCCAGTACTTC

V: TRBV5-4
J: TRBJ2-3
size: NA
D: TRBD2
CDR3: CASSFPLAGGSTDTQYF
DNA: TGTGCCAGCAGCTTTCCCCTAGCGGGGGGCAGCACAGATACGCAGTATTTT

V: TRBV7-3
J: TRBJ2-7
size: NA
D: NA
CDR3: CASSLGGSERQYF
DNA: TGTGCCAGCAGCTTAGGAGGCTCCGAACGGCAGTACTTC

V: TRBV21-1
J: TRBJ1-5
size: NA
D: NA
CDR3: CASSKGQPQHF
DNA: TGTGCCAGCAGCAAAGGCCAGCCCCAGCATTTT

V: TRBV7-9
J: TRBJ2-2
size: NA
D: NA
CDR3: CASSLGAGELFF
DNA: TGTGCCAGCAGCTTAGGCGCCGGGGAGCTGTTTTTT

V: TRBV5-1
J: TRBJ1-5
size: NA
D: NA
CDR3: CASSLAYRFSNQPQHF
DNA: TGCGCCAGCAGCTTGGCCTACAGGTTTAGCAATCAGCCCCAGCATTTT

V: TRBV7-6
J: TRBJ1-4
size: NA
D: TRBD1
CDR3: CASSTGTANEKLFF
DNA: TGTGCCAGCAGCACCGGGACAGCAAATGAAAAACTGTTTTTT

V: TRBV6-5
J: TRBJ2-5
size: NA
D: TRBD2
CDR3: CASSYSGGVWETQYF
DNA: TGTGCCAGCAGTTATAGCGGGGGGGTGTGGGAGACCCAGTACTTC

V: TRBV16
J: TRBJ1-5
size: NA
D: TRBD1
CDR3: CASSQTGGYQPQHF
DNA: TGTGCCAGCAGCCAAACAGGGGGGTATCAGCCCCAGCATTTT

V: TRBV4-1
J: TRBJ2-3
size: NA
D: NA
CDR3: CASSAREGRLDTQYF
DNA: TGCGCCAGCAGCGCGCGAGAGGGGCGCCTAGATACGCAGTATTTT

V: TRBV9
J: TRBJ1-5
size: once
D: TRBD1
CDR3: CASSVGQEWDQPQHF
DNA: TGTGCCAGCAGCGTGGGACAGGAATGGGATCAGCCCCAGCATTTT